One T cell receptor (beta chain) is described in this entry. Produced via immunoSEQ multiplex PCR; TCRdb's table is partial and in-frame only. The repertoire holds over 150,000 clones, with under 95% as singletons. The data were obtained in a study of control samples from healthy donors and cancer patients. The V gene lost 4 bases and the J gene lost 2 bases, with 17 bases spanning the gap. Germline loops: CDR1 SGHRS, CDR2 YFSETQ. This CDR3 contains 16 residues. The chain carries TRBV5-1 and TRBJ2-3; a possible D gene is TRBD2 (6 bases). The sample consisted of blood. This sequence originates from a young woman in good health. The CDR3 here is CASSLVSGRDTDTQYF. The CDR3, as DNA: TGCGCCAGCAGCCTCGTTAGCGGCCGCGACACAGATACGCAGTATTTT.